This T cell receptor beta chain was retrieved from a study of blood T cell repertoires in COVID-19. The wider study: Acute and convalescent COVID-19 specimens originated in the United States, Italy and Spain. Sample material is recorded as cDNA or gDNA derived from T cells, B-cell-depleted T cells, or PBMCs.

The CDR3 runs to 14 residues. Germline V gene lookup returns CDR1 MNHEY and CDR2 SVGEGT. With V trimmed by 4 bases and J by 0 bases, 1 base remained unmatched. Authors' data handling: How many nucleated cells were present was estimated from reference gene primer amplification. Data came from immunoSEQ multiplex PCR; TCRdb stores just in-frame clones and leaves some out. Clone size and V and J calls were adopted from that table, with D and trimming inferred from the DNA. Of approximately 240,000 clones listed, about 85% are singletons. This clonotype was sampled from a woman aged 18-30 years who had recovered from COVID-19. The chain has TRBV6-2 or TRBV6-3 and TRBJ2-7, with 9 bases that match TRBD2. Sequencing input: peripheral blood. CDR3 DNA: TGTGCCAGCAGTTTTAGCGGGAGCTCCTACGAGCAGTACTTC. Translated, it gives CASSFSGSSYEQYF.